This TCR beta chain was sequenced for a study of T cell responses to AZD1222 COVID-19 vaccine. TCRdb's table, derived via immunoSEQ multiplex PCR, lists solely in-frame clones and lacks some. The sample lists around 94,000 clones; about 89% were seen once. Trimming took off 4 bases at V and 2 bases at J, with 8 bases between the two ends. This CDR3 has 13 residues. Germline CDR1 is SNHLY and CDR2 is FYNNEI. The chain uses TRBV2 and TRBJ2-5, with D unclear. The sample here was peripheral blood, taken on day 0 of AZD1222 vaccination. This TCR came from an adult in good health. The chain's CDR3 is CASSANKQETQYF. The CDR3 coding sequence is TGTGCCAGCAGTGCTAACAAACAAGAGACCCAGTACTTC.